Below, 2 T cell receptor beta chains from the same sample are listed, as sequenced in a study of blood T cell repertoires in COVID-19. The protocol was immunoSEQ multiplex PCR, while the TCRdb copy is restricted to in-frame clones and leaves out a portion. The sample consists of roughly 250,000 clones, roughly 90% of them appearing once. The sequencing input was peripheral blood. These receptors all come from a man aged 25-45 years with acute or convalescent COVID-19.

The gene calls are TRBV3-1 (or the pseudogene TRBV3-2) and TRBJ2-3; tentative D call: TRBD2 (5 bases). The ends were cut back, 2 bases at V and 4 bases at J, with 19 bases in the middle. From germline, CDR1 is LGHDT and CDR2 YNNKEL (reference sequence). The CDR3 runs 17 residues. The CDR3 here is CASSQPKLRDLADTQYF. CDR3 sequence (DNA): TGTGCCAGCAGCCAACCAAAACTCCGGGATCTGGCAGATACGCAGTATTTT.

This rearrangement joins TRBV6-5 to TRBJ2-7; 7 bases line up with TRBD1. Germline V gene lookup returns CDR1 MNHEY and CDR2 SVGAGI. This CDR3 is built from 12 residues. V gave up 8 bases and J gave up 6 bases; unmatched junction bases: 7. CDR3 in amino acids: CASVYRGGEQYF. As DNA, the CDR3 is TGTGCCAGCGTCTACAGGGGTGGCGAGCAGTACTTC.